What follows are 20 T cell receptor beta chains derived from one specimen sequenced in a study of T cells in Graves' hyperthyroidism and ophthalmopathy. The source material, RNA transcripts, was used to amplify TCR beta CDR3 regions. The study used the HTBI primer set for a first-round RT-PCR of the TCR CDR3. TCRdb redid the calling of the multiplex PCR reads with MiXCR, one entry per CDR3 protein. The sample records fewer than 900,000 distinct CDR3 sequences, roughly 17% being singletons. Input material: blood. All receptors come from a man in his late teens or twenties with Graves' hyperthyroidism.

This clonotype was detected many times. The CDR3: CASSGQTGTYNEQFF. CDR3 nucleotides: TGTGCCAGCAGTGGACAGACAGGGACCTACAATGAGCAGTTCTTC. This chain connects TRBV6-1 to TRBJ2-1; 7 bases fit TRBD1. This CDR3 comprises 15 residues. With 4 bases clipped from V and 2 bases from J, the junction kept 5 bases outside the gene matches. Germline values: CDR1 MNHNS, CDR2 SASEGT.

The J gene is TRBJ2-1, the V gene TRBV5-1; TRBD1 matches 8 bases. Germline assignment: CDR1 SGHRS and CDR2 YFSETQ. The CDR3 loop spans 15 amino acids. Trimming cost V 4 bases and J 6 bases; bases outside gene matches: 9. The CDR3 coding sequence is TGCGCCAGCAGCGACCGGGACAGGCTCCGCAATGAGCAGTTCTTC. Protein product: CASSDRDRLRNEQFF.

This clonotype was recorded many times. V usage is TRBV5-1 and J usage is TRBJ1-1; no reliable D call. CDR3 size: 15 residues. Deletions cut 0 bases from V and 2 bases from J, with 11 bases between. CDR1 is SGHRS and CDR2 is YFSETQ in the germline V gene. CDR3 in amino acids: CASSLAVQQNTEAFF. CDR3 nucleotide sequence: TGCGCCAGCAGCTTGGCCGTACAACAAAACACTGAAGCTTTCTTT.

This clonotype came up a few times. A read error may explain this, as a much larger clone is one base away. V usage is TRBV18 and J usage is TRBJ2-7; D is unresolved. Germline V gene data show CDR1 as KGHSH and CDR2 as LQKENI. The CDR3 is 13 residues long. CDR3 protein: CTSSPSGFQEQYF. The CDR3 DNA reads as TGTACCAGCTCACCATCCGGTTTCCAGGAGCAGTACTTC.

Many counts were recorded for this clonotype. CDR3 loop: CASRAYRGPNYEQYF. The CDR3 DNA reads TGTGCCAGCAGAGCCTATAGGGGACCTAACTACGAGCAGTACTTC. V is TRBV2 and J is TRBJ2-7, with D perhaps being TRBD1 or TRBD2 (5 bases each). The CDR3 totals 15 residues. V lost 6 bases and J lost 3, with 18 bases in between. Germline-derived CDR1 and CDR2 are SNHLY and FYNNEI.

This clonotype was detected a few times. The V call is TRBV10-3, the J call TRBJ2-1; unclear D gene. V was cut by 3 bases and J by 6 bases, with 15 bases left in between. This CDR3 region has 15 residues. Germline lookup yields CDR1 ENHRY and CDR2 SYGVKD. The CDR3 nucleotides are TGTGCCATCAGTGATCCAGATCCCAAGCCCAATGAGCAGTTCTTC. Translating it yields CAISDPDPKPNEQFF.

This clonotype was seen ten or more times. The V and J genes are TRBV13 and TRBJ2-7; the match to TRBD1 covers 12 bases. The CDR3 is 15 amino acids. CDR1 PRHDT and CDR2 FYEKMQ come from the germline V gene (reference sequence). Trimming at V came to 5 bases and at J to 5 bases, leaving 7 bases not matched to a gene. DNA for the CDR3: TGTGCCAGCAGCACAACCGGGACAGGGGGCAACGAGCAGTACTTC. This sequence encodes CASSTTGTGGNEQYF.

As DNA, the CDR3 is TGTGCCAGTAGTATGACGCCCCCCTTCGGACTCCTGGCCTATGGCTACACCTTC. This encodes CASSMTPPFGLLAYGYTF. The chain combines TRBV19 with TRBJ1-2; D gene unclear. Germline CDR1 reads LNHDA; CDR2 reads SQIVND (reference sequence). V lost 3 bases, J lost 4 bases, and 24 bases lay in between. The CDR3 length is 18 residues.

This clonotype came up many times. This sequence joins TRBV12-3 or TRBV12-4 and TRBJ1-6; TRBD1 agrees at 9 bases. This CDR3 region has 15 residues. Trimming at V came to 3 bases and at J to 9 bases, leaving 6 bases not matched to a gene. The CDR3 is CASSLGQGLGSPLHF. In DNA form, the CDR3 reads TGTGCCAGCAGTTTGGGACAGGGATTGGGTTCACCCCTCCACTTT.

This clonotype was seen a few times. V usage is TRBV30 and J usage is TRBJ2-7; D might be TRBD1 or TRBD2, each matching 5 bases. CDR1 and CDR2 from the germline V gene are GTSNPN and SVGIG (reference sequence). The V end was cut by 0 bases, the J end by 2 bases, with 11 bases between. The CDR3 runs to 14 residues. The CDR3 nucleotides read TGTGCCTGGAGTGTTTCCGGGACGACCTACGAGCAGTACTTC. Translation gives CAWSVSGTTYEQYF.

This clonotype was recorded at least ten times. This chain uses TRBV20-1 with TRBJ2-1; D is unresolved. CDR3 length: 10 residues. The germline V and J ends were trimmed by 3 bases and 3 bases, with 0 bases remaining between them. Looked up from germline, CDR1 is DFQATT and CDR2 is SNEGSKA (reference sequence). The CDR3 region has the DNA TGCAGTGCTAGCTACAATGAGCAGTTCTTC. Its protein product is CSASYNEQFF.

This clonotype was counted many times. The chain recombines TRBV7-6 with TRBJ2-3; the D is unclear. Germline V gene data show CDR1 as SGHVS and CDR2 as FNYEAQ. The V end was cut by 5 bases, the J end by 0 bases, with 15 bases between. The length of the CDR3 is 16 residues. The CDR3 region is CASSPALVASTDTQYF. For the CDR3, the DNA is TGTGCCAGCAGCCCGGCCTTGGTGGCGAGCACAGATACGCAGTATTTT.

This clonotype occurred many times. The V call is TRBV12-3 or TRBV12-4, the J call TRBJ2-5; possible D gene TRBD2, 6 bases. CDR3 length: 14 residues. Trimming pared 2 bases from V and 5 bases from J, leaving 12 bases between. CDR3 nucleotides: TGTGCCAGCAGTTTAAGGCGGGGATATGAGACCCAGTACTTC. It codes for CASSLRRGYETQYF.

In its sample, this clonotype was seen a few times. The V gene is TRBV3-1, the J gene TRBJ2-7; no firm D call. Per germline, CDR1 LGHDT and CDR2 YNNKEL (reference sequence). The CDR3 spans 12 residues. V lost 2 bases and J 6 bases, leaving 8 bases between the germline ends. The CDR3 DNA follows: TGTGCCAGCAGCCAAACGTGGGCCGAGCAGTACTTC. Encoded protein: CASSQTWAEQYF.

This clonotype was seen a few times. This chain links TRBV27 with TRBJ2-7; a possible D gene is TRBD1 (5 bases). The CDR3 loop spans 16 amino acids. The V end lost 5 bases, the J end lost 0 bases, and 17 bases lay between the germline ends. Germline V gene sequence: CDR1 MNHEY, CDR2 SMNVEV (reference sequence). In nucleotides, the CDR3 is TGTGCCAGCAGTCCGTTTCAGGGTCAACACTCCTACGAGCAGTACTTC. Amino acids: CASSPFQGQHSYEQYF.

This sequence joins TRBV7-9 and TRBJ1-2; TRBD1 is a possible D gene (6 bases). There are 13 residues in the CDR3. The V gene's germline CDR1 is SEHNR and CDR2 FQNEAQ (reference sequence). V gave up 6 bases and J gave up 4 bases, with 12 bases separating them. The CDR3 reads CASRGGEFYGYTF. The DNA of the CDR3 is TGTGCCAGCAGAGGGGGGGAATTCTATGGCTACACCTTC. Full variable domain (missing parts from reference TRBV7-9 and TRBJ1-2): DTGVSQNPRHKITKRGQNVTFRCDPISEHNRLYWYRQTLGQGPEFLTYFQNEAQLEKSRLLSDRFSAERPKGSFSTLEIQRTEQGDSAMYLCASRGGEFYGYTFGSGTRLTVV.

This clonotype was detected many times. This chain connects TRBV7-2 to TRBJ2-7; D not certain. Trimming removed 2 bases from V and 2 bases from J, with 7 bases in between. The CDR3 has 13 amino acids. Looked up from germline, CDR1 is SGHTA and CDR2 is FQGNSA. In nucleotides, the CDR3 is TGTGCCAGCAGCTTACGACAAACCTACGAGCAGTACTTC. Translated: CASSLRQTYEQYF.

There are a few counts of this clonotype. J is TRBJ2-3 and V is TRBV5-1; perhaps TRBD2 as D (5 bases). V lost 3 bases, J lost 0 bases, and 14 bases lay in between. CDR1 is SGHRS, CDR2 YFSETQ, per germline. The CDR3 runs to 16 residues. The CDR3 loop is CASSSALRGSTDTQYF. The CDR3 DNA reads as TGCGCCAGCAGCTCCGCCCTTCGCGGGAGCACAGATACGCAGTATTTT.

This clonotype was picked up many times. The chain has TRBV20-1 and TRBJ2-2; perhaps TRBD2 as D (6 bases). Germline V gene data show CDR1 as DFQATT and CDR2 as SNEGSKA (reference sequence). This CDR3 contains 15 residues. Trimming stripped 2 bases from V and 2 bases from J, with 12 bases between. The CDR3 spells CSARSAGLNTGELFF. The CDR3 region has the DNA TGCAGTGCTAGATCGGCAGGACTAAACACCGGGGAGCTGTTTTTT.

This clonotype was picked up a small number of times. CDR3 residues: CASSLAPGLAVTDTQYF. The CDR3 DNA reads TGTGCCAGCAGCTTAGCCCCGGGACTAGCGGTCACAGATACGCAGTATTTT. V gene TRBV7-2 combines with J gene TRBJ2-3; 11 bases agree with TRBD2. Looked up from germline, CDR1 is SGHTA and CDR2 is FQGNSA. The ends lost 0 bases at V and 2 bases at J; junction bases unmatched: 4. The CDR3 runs to 17 residues.